Listed here are 6 T cell receptor beta chains from one sample, sequenced in a study of shared clonotypes between healthy human individuals. Using immunoSEQ multiplex PCR, the repertoire was profiled, and TCRdb retains in-frame clones only, with some absent. The sample records some 2,100,000 clones, 90% to 97% being singletons. The specimen sequenced was naive CD4+ T cells sorted from blood. The subset here: CD45RA+ positively selected. These receptor sequences come from a man between 18 and 35 years old in good health.

The V and J genes are TRBV7-9 and TRBJ1-1; no definite D call. Germline lookup yields CDR1 SEHNR and CDR2 FQNEAQ (reference sequence). The V and J ends lost 7 bases and 1 base respectively, with 13 bases between them. The CDR3 is 14 residues long. In DNA form, the CDR3 reads TGTGCCAGCACCCCCGTGAGTACGAACACTGAAGCTTTCTTT. This translates into CASTPVSTNTEAFF.

The chain is built from TRBV2 and TRBJ2-5; 7 nucleotides match TRBD2. Germline assignment: CDR1 SNHLY and CDR2 FYNNEI. The CDR3 runs to 15 residues. V lost 2 bases and J lost 5; bases outside the gene matches: 8. The chain's CDR3 is CASSELSEGGETQYF. CDR3 coding DNA: TGTGCCAGCAGTGAACTGAGCGAGGGAGGGGAGACCCAGTACTTC.

The chain is built from TRBV2 and TRBJ1-2, with unresolved D. CDR3 size: 17 residues. Germline loops: CDR1 SNHLY, CDR2 FYNNEI. The germline V and J ends were trimmed by 2 bases and 4 bases, with 20 bases remaining between them. CDR3 loop: CASSESALPIWGYGYTF. The CDR3 coding sequence is TGTGCCAGCAGTGAATCAGCGCTTCCTATCTGGGGCTATGGCTACACCTTC.

The chain employs TRBV7-2 and TRBJ2-3, with D unresolved. V lost 1 base and J lost 4, with 9 bases in between. The CDR3 runs 14 residues. The germline V gene has CDR1 SGHTA and CDR2 FQGNSA. The CDR3 DNA reads TGTGCCAGCAGCTTAGTCCAACGCTCAGATACGCAGTATTTT. Amino acid sequence: CASSLVQRSDTQYF. Combining the CDR3 with reference TRBV7-2 and TRBJ2-3 gives the whole variable domain GAGVSQSPSNKVTEKGKDVELRCDPISGHTALYWYRQSLGQGLEFLIYFQGNSAPDKSGLPSDRFSAERTGGSVSTLTIQRTQQEDSAVYLCASSLVQRSDTQYFGPGTRLTVL.

As regards this clone: This same CDR3 is encoded by further DNA sequences in the sample. J is TRBJ1-1 and V is TRBV6-1, with D maybe TRBD1 (6 bases). The CDR3 length is 14 residues. Trimming removed 3 bases at V and 1 base at J, with 9 bases between. Germline V gives CDR1 MNHNS, CDR2 SASEGT. CDR3 protein: CASSEGAANTEAFF. DNA of the CDR3: TGTGCCAGCAGTGAGGGGGCGGCGAACACTGAAGCTTTCTTT.

The chain has TRBV18 and TRBJ1-3; D is possibly TRBD1 (5 bases). Between the trimmed V and J ends, which lost 2 bases and 0 bases, there was a span of 11 bases. The V gene's germline CDR1 is KGHSH and CDR2 LQKENI. The CDR3 length is 16 residues. CDR3 region: CASSPKQAGSGNTIYF. DNA for the CDR3: TGTGCCAGCTCACCAAAACAGGCCGGCTCTGGAAACACCATATATTTT.